A selection of T cell receptor beta chains follows, all from one sample in a study of blood T cell repertoires in COVID-19. Assay: immunoSEQ multiplex PCR; the TCRdb copy retains only in-frame clones and omits some. This table holds 180,000 or so clones, 70% to 90% found once. Material: peripheral blood. Receptor source: a man between 18 and 35 years old with acute or convalescent COVID-19. Both conserved end residues are part of each CDR3. Fields, in order: D gene, J gene, clone size, V gene, CDR3 protein, CDR3 DNA. The D gene is left open where the match is weak. For some rows the clone size is stated as once, few or many, or as a class when expanded; others skip it.

>TRBD1|TRBJ1-2|.|TRBV19
CASSIGSGTGVYYGYTF
TGTGCCAGTAGTATTGGAAGTGGGACAGGGGTCTACTATGGCTACACCTTC
>.|TRBJ2-5|.|TRBV19
CASSMGKKETQYF
TGTGCCAGTAGTATGGGCAAGAAAGAGACCCAGTACTTC
>.|TRBJ1-1|.|TRBV5-8
CASKPTGYRLEAFF
TGTGCCAGCAAACCGACAGGTTATCGACTAGAAGCTTTCTTT
>TRBD1|TRBJ2-3|.|TRBV6-4
CASSVNRGSTDTQYF
TGTGCCAGCAGTGTCAACAGGGGGAGCACAGATACGCAGTATTTT
>TRBD1|TRBJ1-5|.|TRBV19
CASSIDQRTGWWNQPQHF
TGTGCCAGTAGTATAGATCAGCGGACAGGGTGGTGGAATCAGCCCCAGCATTTT
>.|TRBJ2-5|.|TRBV6-5
CASSPLGAGETQYF
TGTGCCAGCTCCCCTTTGGGGGCAGGGGAGACCCAGTACTTC
>.|TRBJ2-1|.|TRBV7-3
CASSTQPTINEQFF
TGTGCCAGCAGCACCCAACCGACTATCAATGAGCAGTTCTTC
>.|TRBJ1-5|.|TRBV19
CASSMTGYSNQPQHF
TGTGCCAGTAGTATGACAGGATATAGCAATCAGCCCCAGCATTTT
>.|TRBJ1-1|.|TRBV6-1
CASSEASPFVLANTEAFF
TGTGCCAGCAGTGAAGCCTCCCCCTTTGTGTTGGCGAACACTGAAGCTTTCTTT
>.|TRBJ1-2|once|TRBV20-1
CSASWGLYGYTF
TGCAGTGCTAGTTGGGGCCTTTATGGCTACACCTTC
>.|TRBJ1-2|.|TRBV19
CASSLGQIGYTF
TGTGCCAGTAGTTTGGGGCAAATAGGCTACACCTTC
>.|TRBJ1-3|.|TRBV18
CASSHGGEDTIYF
TGTGCCAGCTCTCACGGGGGAGAGGACACCATATATTTT
>.|TRBJ1-6|once|TRBV15
CATSRNRNNSPLHF
TGTGCCACCAGCAGAAACAGGAACAATTCACCCCTCCACTTT
>TRBD2|TRBJ2-5|.|TRBV7-9
CASSLAGGLETQYF
TGTGCCAGCAGCTTAGCGGGGGGGTTGGAGACCCAGTACTTC
>.|TRBJ2-5|.|TRBV7-3
CASSLFRRETQYF
TGTGCCAGCAGCTTATTTAGGAGAGAGACCCAGTACTTC
>.|TRBJ1-5|once|TRBV5-1
CASSLTTTGPQHF
TGCGCCAGCAGCTTGACAACGACGGGGCCCCAGCATTTT
>TRBD1|TRBJ1-1|.|TRBV5-8
CASRWLRGQEAFF
TGTGCCAGCAGGTGGCTCAGGGGGCAGGAAGCTTTCTTT
>.|TRBJ1-4|.|TRBV2
CASTGPQDFTNEKLFF
TGTGCCAGCACCGGCCCCCAGGATTTCACTAATGAAAAACTGTTTTTT
>.|TRBJ2-6|.|TRBV6-4
CASSPEFSGANVLTF
TGTGCCAGCAGCCCTGAGTTTTCTGGGGCCAACGTCCTGACTTTC
>TRBD1|TRBJ1-2|.|TRBV18
CASSPPGQGVGGYTF
TGTGCCAGCTCACCACCGGGACAGGGAGTCGGTGGCTACACCTTC
>.|TRBJ2-7|.|TRBV3-1/TRBV3-2
CASSQDLSSYEQYF
TGTGCCAGCAGCCAAGATCTCAGCTCCTACGAGCAGTACTTC
>.|TRBJ1-1|few|TRBV20-1
CSAETSFEAFF
TGCAGTGCAGAAACAAGTTTTGAAGCTTTCTTT
>.|TRBJ1-6|.|TRBV7-2
CASSPNTQGAVYNSPLHF
TGTGCCAGCAGCCCCAACACACAGGGAGCAGTTTATAATTCACCCCTCCACTTT
>.|TRBJ1-1|.|TRBV5-5
CASSSGVGRNTEAFF
TGTGCCAGCAGCTCGGGTGTGGGGAGGAACACTGAAGCTTTCTTT
>TRBD1|TRBJ2-5|.|TRBV29-1
CSVVGQRTGETQYF
TGCAGCGTTGTGGGACAGCGGACGGGAGAGACCCAGTACTTC
>.|TRBJ1-5|.|TRBV28
CASSSPDRNQPQHF
TGTGCCAGCAGCTCCCCGGACAGAAATCAGCCCCAGCATTTT